The 24 T cell receptor beta chains given below trace back to one sample, sequenced in a study of CD8+ T cells in alopecia areata. The treatment denotes: oral pan-JAK inhibitor, 5-10 mg twice daily. It was cDNA, reverse transcribed from extracted RNA, that served as the sequencing template. Some clones are missing from TCRdb's copy, which holds only in-frame ones; the method was immunoSEQ multiplex PCR. The table lists roughly 70,000 clones, 25% to 35% of them singletons. The sample in question was CD8+ T cells sorted from blood, obtained at week 4, from a patient treated with tofacitinib. Receptors were obtained from a human donor with alopecia areata.

This clone came up a few times. The chain recombines TRBV15 with TRBJ2-5, with a tentative D call TRBD2 (5 bases). V was clipped by 2 bases and J by 1 base, with 11 bases between them. The CDR3 runs to 15 residues. Germline V CDR1 and CDR2: LNHNV, YYDKDF (reference sequence). CDR3 sequence reads: CATSRSPGVQETQYF. CDR3 coding DNA: TGTGCCACCAGCAGATCTCCCGGGGTCCAAGAGACCCAGTACTTC.

The chain carries TRBV28 and TRBJ1-4; TRBD1 agrees at 8 bases. The trim removed 3 bases at V and 3 bases at J, leaving 6 bases unmatched. CDR1 MDHEN and CDR2 SYDVKM come from the germline V gene. The CDR3 consists of 16 residues. CDR3 nucleotide sequence: TGTGCCAGCAGTTTGCAGACAGGGGCACCTAATGAAAAACTGTTTTTT. It encodes CASSLQTGAPNEKLFF.

The chain recombines TRBV9 with TRBJ2-3; a weak D match, TRBD1 (8 bases). The CDR3 length is 14 residues. Germline CDR1 and CDR2: SGDLS and YYNGEE. The V and J ends lost 3 bases and 6 bases respectively, with 14 bases between them. DNA of the CDR3: TGTGCCAGCAGCGCAGGACAGGGAGGGGATACGCAGTATTTT. Its protein product is CASSAGQGGDTQYF.

The V gene is TRBV29-1, the J gene TRBJ2-1, with D maybe TRBD1 (6 bases). The V end lost 7 bases, the J end lost 7 bases, and 11 bases lay between the germline ends. There are 11 residues in the CDR3. Germline V lookup: CDR1 SQVTM, CDR2 ANQGSEA. The CDR3 region is CSGTVTNEQFF. CDR3 nucleotides: TGCAGCGGGACAGTGACGAATGAGCAGTTCTTC.

To note about this clone: The sample holds other DNA sequences that translate to the same CDR3. V usage is TRBV29-1 and J usage is TRBJ2-1; TRBD2 might be the D (5 bases). The V end was cut by 4 bases, the J end by 0 bases, with 7 bases between. CDR1 and CDR2 from the germline V gene are SQVTM and ANQGSEA. The CDR3 spans 13 residues. CDR3: CSVVGGSYNEQFF. Written as DNA, the CDR3 is TGCAGCGTTGTTGGAGGCTCCTACAATGAGCAGTTCTTC.

This clone has at least ten counts. The V and J genes are TRBV27 and TRBJ2-7; D could derive from TRBD1 or TRBD2 (6 bases each). The ends were cut back, 7 bases at V and 9 bases at J, with 22 bases in the middle. CDR3 size: 14 residues. Per the germline V gene, CDR1 is MNHEY and CDR2 is SMNVEV (reference sequence). CDR3 DNA sequence: TGTGCCAGCACCTCGAGGGGGGACGGAACTGGGCAGTACTTC. Its translation: CASTSRGDGTGQYF.

This clone was observed a few times. The genes are TRBV28 and TRBJ2-5; 7 nucleotides agree with TRBD1. The germline CDR1 and CDR2 sequences are MDHEN and SYDVKM. This CDR3 is built from 15 residues. The junction had 8 bases not matched to a gene; V was cut back by 3 bases and J by 4 bases. The CDR3 protein is CASSFSTGSRETQYF. CDR3 DNA: TGTGCCAGCAGTTTCTCGACAGGGTCTCGAGAGACCCAGTACTTC.

This clone came up a few times. The chain carries TRBV19 and TRBJ2-7; no definite D call. Trimming took 1 base from V and 4 from J, leaving 5 bases between them. The CDR3 totals 12 residues. Germline CDR1 is LNHDA and CDR2 is SQIVND (reference sequence). The CDR3 protein is CASSIAGYEQYF. The CDR3 nucleotides are TGTGCCAGTAGTATAGCCGGATACGAGCAGTACTTC.

This chain joins TRBV11-2 and TRBJ2-5; no clear D. Trimming removed 2 bases from V and 5 bases from J, with 6 bases in between. CDR1 and CDR2 (germline): SGHAT, FQNNGV. The CDR3 contains 12 residues. CDR3 sequence: CASSLNGETQYF. DNA for the CDR3: TGTGCCAGCAGCTTAAACGGGGAGACCCAGTACTTC.

V usage is TRBV29-1 and J usage is TRBJ2-5, with D possibly matching TRBD1 (6 bases). Trimming left V 8 bases short and J 5 bases short, with 18 bases between. The CDR3 has 13 amino acids. Germline-derived CDR1 and CDR2 are SQVTM and ANQGSEA. The CDR3: CSSFGQGTETQYF. Written as DNA, the CDR3 is TGCAGCTCCTTCGGGCAGGGGACGGAGACCCAGTACTTC.

V is TRBV25-1 and J is TRBJ2-5, with D possibly TRBD1 on 5 matching bases. The end of the DNA fits TRBJ2-7 better, so the J call may be wrong. Per the germline V gene, CDR1 is MGHDK and CDR2 is SYGVNS. The CDR3 contains 14 residues. CDR3 sequence (DNA): TGTGCCAGCAGTCCCCGGACAACAGACTACGAGCAGTACTTC. Protein: CASSPRTTDYEQYF.

This clone was detected a few times. This chain joins TRBV9 and TRBJ2-3; a possible D gene is TRBD2 (6 bases). CDR3 size: 17 residues. V lost 0 bases and J 3 bases, leaving 17 bases between the germline ends. Per germline, CDR1 SGDLS and CDR2 YYNGEE. CDR3 loop: CASSVVDGSVLTDTQYF. For the CDR3, the DNA is TGTGCCAGCAGCGTAGTGGACGGGAGTGTGCTGACAGATACGCAGTATTTT.

The gene calls are TRBV4-2 and TRBJ2-7; 9 positions match TRBD2. The CDR3 runs to 13 residues. Germline CDR1 LGHNA, CDR2 YNFKEQ. V dropped 3 bases and J dropped 3; count of bases not matched to a gene: 0. The CDR3 region has the DNA TGTGCCAGCAGCCAGCGGGAGGGCTACGAGCAGTACTTC. Its protein is CASSQREGYEQYF.

The rearrangement links TRBV7-8 to TRBJ2-5; tentative D call: TRBD1 (5 bases). Looked up from germline, CDR1 is SGHVS and CDR2 is FQNEAQ. CDR3 size: 14 residues. The ends were cut back, 1 base at V and 2 bases at J, with 8 bases in the middle. The CDR3 reads CASSLVQGQETQYF. CDR3 in DNA: TGTGCCAGCAGCTTAGTGCAGGGACAAGAGACCCAGTACTTC.

This clone was detected only a few times. The rearrangement joins TRBV27 to TRBJ2-1; 10 nucleotides match TRBD2. The length of the CDR3 is 13 residues. Germline V gives CDR1 MNHEY, CDR2 SMNVEV (reference sequence). Losses at the gene ends were 3 bases for V and 10 bases for J; bases not matched to a gene: 3. CDR3 nucleotides: TGTGCCAGCAGTTTTAGCGGGGGGCGGGAGCAGTTCTTC. It encodes CASSFSGGREQFF.

The chain links TRBV29-1 to TRBJ2-6; D not certain. The CDR3 length is 19 residues. Per germline, CDR1 SQVTM and CDR2 ANQGSEA. Trimming shortened V by 0 bases and J by 2 bases, and 20 bases separated the two germline ends. The CDR3 region has the DNA TGCAGCGTTGAAGATGAGAGCCCATCCCGCCTCCCTGGGGCCAACGTCCTGACTTTC. Translating it yields CSVEDESPSRLPGANVLTF.

The chain's CDR3 is CASSETSGNTIYF. In nucleotides, the CDR3 is TGTGCCAGCAGCGAGACTAGTGGAAACACCATATATTTT. J is TRBJ1-3 and V is TRBV9; D not resolved. The CDR3 has 13 residues. Germline CDR1 SGDLS, CDR2 YYNGEE. V shed 3 bases and J shed 3 bases, with 7 bases lying between them.

As regards this clone: A much larger clone differs from this one at a single base, so this may be a read error. V and J are TRBV7-3 and TRBJ2-7; TRBD2 matches at 9 bases. Germline lookup yields CDR1 SGHTA and CDR2 FQGTGA. After removal of 3 bases from V and 3 bases from J, the junction contained 3 bases not matched to a gene. The CDR3 loop spans 14 amino acids. The CDR3 loop is CASSLTSGNYEQYF. For the CDR3, the DNA is TGTGCCAGCAGCTTGACTAGCGGTAACTACGAGCAGTACTTC. Variable domain in full (rest from reference TRBV7-3 and TRBJ2-7): GAGVSQTPSNKVTEKGKYVELRCDPISGHTALYWYRQSLGQGPEFLIYFQGTGAADDSGLPNDRFFAVRPEGSVSTLKIQRTERGDSAVYLCASSLTSGNYEQYFGPGTRLTVT.

This clone has a handful of counts. V and J are TRBV29-1 and TRBJ2-7; D not resolved. The CDR3 is made up of 13 amino acids. V was clipped by 2 bases and J by 2 bases, with 10 bases between them. Germline V gives CDR1 SQVTM, CDR2 ANQGSEA. CDR3 sequence (DNA): TGCAGCGTTGAAACGACCCAGGCCTACGAGCAGTACTTC. This gives the protein CSVETTQAYEQYF.

Ten or more counts support this clone. The V call is TRBV5-6, the J call TRBJ1-1; TRBD1 is a possible D gene (5 bases). The CDR3 length is 12 residues. The V and J ends lost 2 bases and 6 bases respectively, with 8 bases between them. Germline CDR1 reads SGHDT; CDR2 reads YYEEEE. The CDR3 loop is CASSLLQAEAFF. DNA of the CDR3: TGTGCCAGCAGCTTACTACAGGCTGAAGCTTTCTTT.

The rearrangement links TRBV6-1 to TRBJ2-7; possible D gene TRBD1, 6 bases. Trimming took off 5 bases at V and 6 bases at J, with 14 bases between the two ends. The germline V gene encodes CDR1 MNHNS and CDR2 SASEGT. The length of the CDR3 is 13 residues. The chain's CDR3 is CASSSRDIGEQYF. The DNA of the CDR3 is TGTGCCAGCAGTTCGAGGGACATAGGCGAGCAGTACTTC.

The chain has TRBV4-1 and TRBJ2-2; D gene unclear. The CDR3 consists of 17 residues. Germline values: CDR1 MGHRA, CDR2 YSYEKL. Trimming removed 0 bases from V and 4 bases from J, with 15 bases in between. Written as DNA, the CDR3 is TGCGCCAGCAGCCAAGATGGAAGTGGGAACCTCACCGGGGAGCTGTTTTTT. This sequence encodes CASSQDGSGNLTGELFF.

Comments on this clone: An end of the junction differs from the germline gene, which may be a read error. J is TRBJ2-7 and V is TRBV2, with TRBD1 matching 7 bases. Germline-derived CDR1 and CDR2 are SNHLY and FYNNEI. The CDR3 has 15 residues. The CDR3 nucleotides read TGTGCCAGCAGAGAAGACAGGGTTCGCTCCTACGAGCAGTACTTC. Translating gives CASREDRVRSYEQYF.

The chain couples TRBV7-2 to TRBJ1-1; 7 bases are shared with TRBD1. V gave up 5 bases and J gave up 4 bases; unmatched junction bases: 7. There are 14 residues in the CDR3. The germline V gene has CDR1 SGHTA and CDR2 FQGNSA. Here the CDR3 reads CASSPSAGGTEAFF. CDR3 nucleotides: TGTGCCAGCAGCCCCTCAGCAGGGGGCACTGAAGCTTTCTTT.